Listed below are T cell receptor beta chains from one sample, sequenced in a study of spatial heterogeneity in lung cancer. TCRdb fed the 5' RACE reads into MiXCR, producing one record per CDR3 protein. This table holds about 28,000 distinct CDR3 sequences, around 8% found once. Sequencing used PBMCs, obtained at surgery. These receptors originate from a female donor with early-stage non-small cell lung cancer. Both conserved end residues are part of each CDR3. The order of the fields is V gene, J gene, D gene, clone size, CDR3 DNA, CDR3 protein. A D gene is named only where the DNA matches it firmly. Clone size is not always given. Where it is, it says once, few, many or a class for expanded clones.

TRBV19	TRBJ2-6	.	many	TGTGCCAGTAGTAGCTCGGCTCAGTTAAGCTCTGGGGCCAACGTCCTGACTTTC	CASSSSAQLSSGANVLTF
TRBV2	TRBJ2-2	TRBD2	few	TGTGCCAGCAGCCCGCGAAGACTAGCGGCGAACACCGGGGAGCTGTTTTTT	CASSPRRLAANTGELFF
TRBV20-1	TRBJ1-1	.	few	TGCAGTGCTAGAGATTTCGGAGGCTTGAACACTGAAGCTTTCTTT	CSARDFGGLNTEAFF
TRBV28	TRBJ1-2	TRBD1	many	TGTGCCAGCCGCTCAACAGGGGTACCTGGCTACACCTTC	CASRSTGVPGYTF
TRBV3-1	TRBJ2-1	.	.	TGTGCCAGCAGCCGGTCCAATGAGCAGTTCTTC	CASSRSNEQFF
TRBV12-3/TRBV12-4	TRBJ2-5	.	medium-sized	TGTGCCAGCAGTTACCGGGGTCCGGGTTTAGAAGAGACCCAGTACTTC	CASSYRGPGLEETQYF
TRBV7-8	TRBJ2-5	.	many	TGTGCCAGCAGCCCTCCCCGAAGGACAGCTCCTGGAGGGACCCAGTACTTC	CASSPPRRTAPGGTQYF
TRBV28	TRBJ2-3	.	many	TGTGCCAGCTCCCTTAAGGGGCTAGCGATCTCCACAGATACGCAGTATTTT	CASSLKGLAISTDTQYF
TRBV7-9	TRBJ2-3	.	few	TGTGCCAGCAGCGCTAGGGAAACAAGGGCAGATACGCAGTATTTT	CASSARETRADTQYF
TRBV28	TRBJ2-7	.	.	TGTGCCAGCAGTTTGTGGGGGAACGAGCAGTACTTC	CASSLWGNEQYF
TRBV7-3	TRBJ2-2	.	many	TGTGCCAGCAGCTTAACCGCAGGCAGCACCGGGGAGCTGTTTTTT	CASSLTAGSTGELFF
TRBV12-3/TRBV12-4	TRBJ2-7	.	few	TGTGCCAGCAGTTTAAGCTCCCTCCAGCGGGCGGGATCCTACGAGCAGTACTTC	CASSLSSLQRAGSYEQYF
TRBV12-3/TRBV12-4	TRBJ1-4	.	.	TGTGCCAGCAGTTTTTCCCTCCCCAGTAATGAAAAACTGTTTTTT	CASSFSLPSNEKLFF
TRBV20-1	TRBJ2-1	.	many	TGCAGTGCTAGACCGAACAATGAGCAGTTCTTC	CSARPNNEQFF
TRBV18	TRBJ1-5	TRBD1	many	TGTGCCAGCTCGCCGGGACAGGCGAATCAGCCCCAGCATTTT	CASSPGQANQPQHF
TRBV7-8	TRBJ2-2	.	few	TGTGCCAGCAGCTCCTACCCCCGGGACCCCACCGGGGAGCTGTTTTTT	CASSSYPRDPTGELFF
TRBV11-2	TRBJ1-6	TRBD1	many	TGTGCCAGCAGCCGGACAGGGCAGGGTGGTTCACCCCTCCACTTT	CASSRTGQGGSPLHF
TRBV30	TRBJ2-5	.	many	TGTGCCTGGAGTCCCTCTAGCCGAAAAGAGACCCAGTACTTC	CAWSPSSRKETQYF
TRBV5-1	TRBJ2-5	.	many	TGCGCCAGCAGCCCGTTTGAAATTATATCGGCGACCCAGTACTTC	CASSPFEIISATQYF
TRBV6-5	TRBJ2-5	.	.	TGTGCCAGCAGTTACTCACGGCAGCCCTTTCAAGAGACCCAGTACTTC	CASSYSRQPFQETQYF
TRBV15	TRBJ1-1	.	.	TGTGCCACCAGCAGAGGAGTGACAGGGAACACTGAAGCTTTCTTT	CATSRGVTGNTEAFF
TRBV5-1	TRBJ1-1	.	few	TGCGCCAGCAGCTTGGGGCAGTCGTACACTGAAGCTTTCTTT	CASSLGQSYTEAFF
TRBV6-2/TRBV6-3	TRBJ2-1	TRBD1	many	TGTGCCAGCAGTCCATACAGGGGCCTTGACAATGAGCAGTTCTTC	CASSPYRGLDNEQFF
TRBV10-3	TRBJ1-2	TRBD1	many	TGTGCCATCAGTGGAAGGACAGGGTGGACTAACTATGGCTACACCTTC	CAISGRTGWTNYGYTF
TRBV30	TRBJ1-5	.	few	TGTGCCTGGAGTACCTCCCTTGTAACAGCTAATCAGCCCCAGCATTTT	CAWSTSLVTANQPQHF
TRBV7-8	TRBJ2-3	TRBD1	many	TGTGCCAGCAGCTTAGAAGGGACAGGGTACACAGATACGCAGTATTTT	CASSLEGTGYTDTQYF
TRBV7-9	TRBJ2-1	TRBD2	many	TGTGCCAGCAGCCCACTAGCGGGGAATGAGCAGTTCTTC	CASSPLAGNEQFF
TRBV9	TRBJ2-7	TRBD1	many	TGTGCCAGCAGCGTAGTACCCGGGACAGGGCGCGGGGAGCAGTACTTC	CASSVVPGTGRGEQYF
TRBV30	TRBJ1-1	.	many	TGTGCCTGGAGTGGGCCAGGGCAGGTCATCGGAGCTGAAGCTTTCTTT	CAWSGPGQVIGAEAFF
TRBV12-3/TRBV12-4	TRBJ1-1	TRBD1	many	TGTGCCAGCAGCTGGACAGGGGGTGAAGCTTTCTTT	CASSWTGGEAFF
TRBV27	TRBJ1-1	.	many	TGTGCCAGCAGTTTCGTCGTGAACACTGAAGCTTTCTTT	CASSFVVNTEAFF
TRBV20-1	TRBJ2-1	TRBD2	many	TGCAGTGCTAGACCACTAGCGGGAGGCGACGATGAGCAGTTCTTC	CSARPLAGGDDEQFF
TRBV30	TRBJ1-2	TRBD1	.	TGTGCCTCCCAAGACAGGGGAAACTATGGCTACACCTTC	CASQDRGNYGYTF
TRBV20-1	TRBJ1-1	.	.	TGCAGTGCTAGTAGCGGGGGCGTAGGGAACACTGAAGCTTTCTTT	CSASSGGVGNTEAFF
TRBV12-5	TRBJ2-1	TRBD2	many	TGTGCTAGTGGTTTGGATACTAGCGGGAGTACCGATGAGCAGTTCTTC	CASGLDTSGSTDEQFF
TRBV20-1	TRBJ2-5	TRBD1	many	TGCAGTGCTAAAATTACACAGGGGGCGCCGGGGGAGACCCAGTACTTC	CSAKITQGAPGETQYF
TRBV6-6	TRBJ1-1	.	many	TGTGCCAGCAGTTGGGAGACTGAAGCTTTCTTT	CASSWETEAFF
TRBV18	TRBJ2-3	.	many	TGTGCCAGCTCACCACTGCCGGGACAAAAGAGCACAGATACGCAGTATTTT	CASSPLPGQKSTDTQYF
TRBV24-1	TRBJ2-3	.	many	TGTGCCACCAGTAAACCAGGGGCACCCGAAGGCCCAGATACGCAGTATTTT	CATSKPGAPEGPDTQYF
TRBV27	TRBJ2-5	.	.	TGTGCCAGCAGTTTGGGCAGGGCAAAAGAGACCCAGTACTTC	CASSLGRAKETQYF
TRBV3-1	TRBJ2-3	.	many	TGTGCCAGCAGCCGGCAGGGGAGGACAGATACGCAGTATTTT	CASSRQGRTDTQYF
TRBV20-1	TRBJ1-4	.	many	TGCAGTGCCACCCATCCGAATAGTGAAAAACTGTTTTTT	CSATHPNSEKLFF
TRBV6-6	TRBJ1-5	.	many	TGTGCCAGCAGACCCCGACGGGTCATAGGGCAGCCCCAGCATTTT	CASRPRRVIGQPQHF
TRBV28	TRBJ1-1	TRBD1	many	TGTGCCAGCAGTCCGGACAGGGTTTGGAGCACTGAAGCTTTCTTT	CASSPDRVWSTEAFF
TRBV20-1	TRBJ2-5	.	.	TGCAGTGCCCTGGTCGGGAGTGGAGAGACCCAGTACTTC	CSALVGSGETQYF
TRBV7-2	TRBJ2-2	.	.	TGTGCCAGCAGCTTAGTGTGGGGTTCCACCGGGGAGCTGTTTTTT	CASSLVWGSTGELFF
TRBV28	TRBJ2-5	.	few	TGTGCCAGCAGTTACGGGAGTGGAGAGACCCAGTACTTC	CASSYGSGETQYF
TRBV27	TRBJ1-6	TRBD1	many	TGTGCCAGCAGTCCGACAGGGGCCAATTCACCCCTCCACTTT	CASSPTGANSPLHF
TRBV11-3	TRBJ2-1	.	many	TGTGCCAGCAGCTTAGGTTCCAGGCCCTACAATGAGCAGTTCTTC	CASSLGSRPYNEQFF
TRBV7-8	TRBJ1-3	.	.	TGTGCCAGCAGCTTGGCAGGCCGTAACACCATATATTTT	CASSLAGRNTIYF
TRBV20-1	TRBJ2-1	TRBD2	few	TGCAGTGTCGCACGGGACTACCCCAATGAGCAGTTCTTC	CSVARDYPNEQFF
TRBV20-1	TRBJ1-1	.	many	TGCAGTGCTAGAGATTGGGCAGGGTGGGGCACTGAAGCTTTCTTT	CSARDWAGWGTEAFF
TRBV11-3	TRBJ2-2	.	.	TGTGCCAGCAGCTTAAGCAGGGGGGACACCGGGGAGCTGTTTTTT	CASSLSRGDTGELFF
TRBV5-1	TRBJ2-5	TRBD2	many	TGCGCCAGCTCGCCTAGCGGGATTAGAGAGACCCAGTACTTC	CASSPSGIRETQYF